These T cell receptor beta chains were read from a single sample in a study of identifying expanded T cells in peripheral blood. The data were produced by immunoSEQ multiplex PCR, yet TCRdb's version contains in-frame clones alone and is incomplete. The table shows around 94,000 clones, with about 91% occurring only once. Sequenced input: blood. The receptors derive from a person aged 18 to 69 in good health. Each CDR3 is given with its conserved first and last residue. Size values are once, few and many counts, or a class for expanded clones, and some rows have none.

CASSSPGPAYGYTF	-	TRBV5-1	TRBJ1-2
CASSVGRGYGYTF	-	TRBV7-2	TRBJ1-2
CASSPTGNEQYF	-	TRBV7-9	TRBJ2-7
CASSTDTYYGYTF	-	TRBV28	TRBJ1-2
CASSPFKSGNTIYF	-	TRBV5-4	TRBJ1-3
CASSTGTGYTEAFF	-	TRBV28	TRBJ1-1
CASSQVERLGDDGYTF	-	TRBV4-2	TRBJ1-2
CAIADRVNTEAFF	-	TRBV27	TRBJ1-1
CASSLLPPEQFF	once	TRBV11-2	TRBJ2-1
CASSLVAASNYGYTF	-	TRBV11-1	TRBJ1-2
CASSSGGVGNTIYF	-	TRBV28	TRBJ1-3
CASSERTGGERNEQFF	-	TRBV6-1	TRBJ2-1
CASSYSWRGALSEQYF	-	TRBV6-5	TRBJ2-7
CASRQQGWGGYTF	-	TRBV19	TRBJ1-2
CASSLSGLTNTGELFF	-	TRBV5-1	TRBJ2-2
CSVEDLRDGAANEKLFF	-	TRBV29-1	TRBJ1-4
CASSSGLASVYEQYF	-	TRBV11-1	TRBJ2-7
CASSHAEKLFF	-	TRBV14	TRBJ1-4
CASSVLSDNQPQHF	-	TRBV9	TRBJ1-5
CASARGVTEAFF	-	TRBV19	TRBJ1-1
CASSLVHNQPQHF	-	TRBV19	TRBJ1-5
CASSFALNTEAFF	once	TRBV5-1	TRBJ1-1
CASSSGTDDYGYTF	-	TRBV7-2	TRBJ1-2
CASSEARGQPQHF	-	TRBV7-3	TRBJ1-5
CASSFPDSYEQYF	-	TRBV7-6	TRBJ2-7
CAWSVPFWGYRYAEAFF	-	TRBV30	TRBJ1-1
CASSRQEGLAGGVSYEQYF	-	TRBV18	TRBJ2-7
CASSPAIGGLDTYEQYF	-	TRBV5-1	TRBJ2-7
CASSQDGHFTYEQYF	-	TRBV14	TRBJ2-7
CASSPGERAPPSAQYF	-	TRBV7-9	TRBJ2-3
CASSPVQKSADTQYF	once	TRBV2	TRBJ2-3
CASRTRTGGTQTNEKLFF	-	TRBV2	TRBJ1-4
CASRDPTAPDHYGYTF	-	TRBV19	TRBJ1-2
CASSRYLNTEAFF	-	TRBV14	TRBJ1-1
CAGRRYTEAFF	-	TRBV7-3	TRBJ1-1
CASSATGERATNEKLFF	-	TRBV9	TRBJ1-4
CASRHDRADHNEQFF	-	TRBV6-5	TRBJ2-1
CASSQSTSGGNIQYF	-	TRBV16	TRBJ2-4
CASSYYLPTGMAEAFF	once	TRBV6-5	TRBJ1-1
CASSRERAGELFF	-	TRBV7-2	TRBJ2-2
CASLSDPGNQPQHF	-	TRBV7-8	TRBJ1-5
CASSHGVAAYQETQYF	-	TRBV4-1	TRBJ2-5
CASSEGGTITDTQYF	-	TRBV25-1	TRBJ2-3
CASSSTGGESEQYF	-	TRBV5-1	TRBJ2-7
CAISPGLAGAGRAKNIQYF	-	TRBV10-3	TRBJ2-4
CASSQEGGGRYEQYF	few	TRBV4-2	TRBJ2-7
CASSFVSGGRYEQYF	-	TRBV28	TRBJ2-7
CASSMGQTQETQYF	-	TRBV19	TRBJ2-5
CASSVSSTTEAFF	once	TRBV18	TRBJ1-1
CASRGSLREQYF	-	TRBV28	TRBJ2-7
CASSVDGQGSFGYGYTF	-	TRBV9	TRBJ1-2
CASSLAATGSVSTDTQYF	-	TRBV7-6	TRBJ2-3
CASSSPGQGYEQYF	-	TRBV27	TRBJ2-7
CASSITGELYGYTF	-	TRBV5-1	TRBJ1-2
CASSLSTGYRETGELFF	-	TRBV7-6	TRBJ2-2
CASSPPGTGISEQYF	-	TRBV14	TRBJ2-7
CASSPGGGQGKTQYF	-	TRBV11-3	TRBJ2-5